This TCR beta chain was observed in a study of blood T cells in healthy people across ages. Donors gave 8.5 to 10 milliliters of peripheral blood apiece. This CDR3 comprises 14 residues. V lost 6 bases to trimming and J lost 3 bases, with 11 bases between them. As to this clonotype: Its antigen is unknown.

Whole-study results and caveats: The percentage of naive T cells correlated strongly with TCR beta diversity.

A second roughly 6 to 12 cycle PCR used barcoded and J-beta primers. MiXCR, applied by TCRdb to the 5' RACE reads, yields one record per CDR3 protein. The repertoire holds about 1.5 million distinct CDR3 sequences, with roughly 43% as singletons. The chain carries TRBV12-3 or TRBV12-4 and TRBJ2-2; D not certain. The receptor comes from a woman aged 18-30 years in good health. Sequenced input: blood. This CDR3 reads CASRISWDTGELFF. In DNA, the CDR3 is TGTGCCAGCAGAATTAGCTGGGACACCGGGGAGCTGTTTTTT.